Listed here are 3 T cell receptor beta chains from one sample, sequenced in a study of radiotherapy plus CTLA-4 blockade in lung cancer (dated by TCRdb to between 2018 and 2020). The protocol used for the library was the immunoSEQ multiplex PCR assay. In TCRdb, the immuneACCESS table is reduced to in-frame sequences with V and J assigned. These tables do not hold every clone; where another copy was compared, an unresolved V gene accounts for under half, and the others remain unexplained. This sample has around 80,000 clones in its table, and about 78% of those were observed once. The ten largest clonotypes hold approximately 22% of the sample. Sequenced material: peripheral blood, taken from a patient treated with radiotherapy plus ipilimumab. These receptors all come from a human donor with non-small cell lung cancer whose response to radiotherapy plus ipilimumab could not be evaluated. Some clones in this sample may be carry-over from other donors' samples.

V gene TRBV25-1 combines with J gene TRBJ1-4; D ambiguous. Germline V CDR1 and CDR2: MGHDK, SYGVNS. The ends were cut back, 6 bases at V and 5 bases at J, with 13 bases in the middle. This CDR3 has 14 residues. CDR3 DNA: TGTGCCAGCAGACTGTCTGGCGGGAATGAAAAACTGTTTTTT. Its translation is CASRLSGGNEKLFF.

A few counts support this clone. The J gene is TRBJ1-3, the V gene TRBV9, with TRBD1 as a possible D gene (5 bases). This CDR3 comprises 15 residues. Germline CDR1 reads SGDLS; CDR2 reads YYNGEE. V was clipped by 0 bases and J by 0 bases, with 7 bases between them. CDR3 DNA sequence: TGTGCCAGCAGCGTAGGGGGGGACTCTGGAAACACCATATATTTT. Amino acid sequence: CASSVGGDSGNTIYF.

This clone was picked up a small number of times. The chain couples TRBV9 to TRBJ2-3, with 11 bases aligning to TRBD1. CDR1 and CDR2 from the germline V gene are SGDLS and YYNGEE. This CDR3 is built from 15 residues. V lost 1 base and J lost 6; bases outside the gene matches: 4. The CDR3 DNA is TGTGCCAGCAGCGTACGGACAGGGGGCGCGGATACGCAGTATTTT. This encodes CASSVRTGGADTQYF.